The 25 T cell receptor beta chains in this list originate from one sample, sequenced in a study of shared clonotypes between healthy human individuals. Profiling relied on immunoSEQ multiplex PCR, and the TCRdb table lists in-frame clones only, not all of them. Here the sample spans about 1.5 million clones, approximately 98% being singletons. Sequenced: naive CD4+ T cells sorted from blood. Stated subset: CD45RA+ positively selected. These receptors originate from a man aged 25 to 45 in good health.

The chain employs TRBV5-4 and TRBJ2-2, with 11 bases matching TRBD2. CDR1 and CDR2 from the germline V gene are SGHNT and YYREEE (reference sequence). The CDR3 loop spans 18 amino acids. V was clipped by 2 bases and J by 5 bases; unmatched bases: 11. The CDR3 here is CASSFRPGLADFTGELFF. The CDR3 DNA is TGTGCCAGCAGCTTCCGACCGGGACTAGCGGATTTTACCGGGGAGCTGTTTTTT.

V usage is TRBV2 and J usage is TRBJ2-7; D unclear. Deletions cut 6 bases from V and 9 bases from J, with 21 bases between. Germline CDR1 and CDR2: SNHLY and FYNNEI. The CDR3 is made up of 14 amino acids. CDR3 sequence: CASSEQSSVGVQYF. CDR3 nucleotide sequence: TGTGCCAGCAGCGAACAGAGTTCTGTAGGCGTGCAGTACTTC.

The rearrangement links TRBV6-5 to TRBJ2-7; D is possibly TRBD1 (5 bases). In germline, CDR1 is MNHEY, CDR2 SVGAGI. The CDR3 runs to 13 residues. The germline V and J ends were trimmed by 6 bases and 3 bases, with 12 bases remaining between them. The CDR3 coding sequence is TGTGCCAGCAGGACAGCTTTAGACTACGAGCAGTACTTC. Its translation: CASRTALDYEQYF.

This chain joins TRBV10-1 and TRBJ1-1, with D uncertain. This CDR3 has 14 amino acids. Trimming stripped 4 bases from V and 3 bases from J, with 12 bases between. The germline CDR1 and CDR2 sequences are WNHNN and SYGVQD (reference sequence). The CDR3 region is CASSGGRPYTEAFF. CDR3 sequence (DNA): TGCGCCAGCAGTGGTGGGAGACCTTACACTGAAGCTTTCTTT.

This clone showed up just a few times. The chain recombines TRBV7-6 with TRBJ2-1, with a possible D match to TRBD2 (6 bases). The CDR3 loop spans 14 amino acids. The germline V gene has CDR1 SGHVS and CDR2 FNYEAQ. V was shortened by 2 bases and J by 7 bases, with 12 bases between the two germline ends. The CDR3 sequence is CASSLMAGQNEQFF. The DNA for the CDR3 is TGTGCCAGCAGCTTAATGGCGGGGCAGAATGAGCAGTTCTTC.

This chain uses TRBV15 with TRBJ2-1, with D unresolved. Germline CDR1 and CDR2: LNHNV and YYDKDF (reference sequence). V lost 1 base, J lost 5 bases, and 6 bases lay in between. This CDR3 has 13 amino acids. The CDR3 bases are TGTGCCACCAGCAGAGGGTGGGACAATGAGCAGTTCTTC. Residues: CATSRGWDNEQFF.

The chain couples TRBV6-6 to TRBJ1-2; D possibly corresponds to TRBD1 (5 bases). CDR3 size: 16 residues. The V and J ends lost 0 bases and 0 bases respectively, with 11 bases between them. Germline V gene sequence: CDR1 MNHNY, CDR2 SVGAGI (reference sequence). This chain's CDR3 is CASSYSRAGPNYGYTF. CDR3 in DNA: TGTGCCAGCAGTTACTCGCGGGCAGGGCCTAACTATGGCTACACCTTC.

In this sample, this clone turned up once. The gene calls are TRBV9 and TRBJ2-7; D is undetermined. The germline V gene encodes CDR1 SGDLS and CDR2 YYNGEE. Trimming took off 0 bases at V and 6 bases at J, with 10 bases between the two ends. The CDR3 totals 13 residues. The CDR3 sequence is CASSVGVDSEQYF. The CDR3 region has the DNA TGTGCCAGCAGCGTAGGTGTAGATAGCGAGCAGTACTTC.

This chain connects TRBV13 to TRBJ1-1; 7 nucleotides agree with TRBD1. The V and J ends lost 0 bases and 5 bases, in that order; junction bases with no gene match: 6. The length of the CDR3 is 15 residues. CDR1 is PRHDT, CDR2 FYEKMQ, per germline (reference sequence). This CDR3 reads CASSLGNRGGTEAFF. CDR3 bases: TGTGCCAGCAGCTTAGGGAACAGGGGAGGAACTGAAGCTTTCTTT.

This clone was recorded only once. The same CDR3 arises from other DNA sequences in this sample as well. The CDR3 protein is CASSLEGGDGYTF. The CDR3 DNA follows: TGCGCCAGCAGCTTGGAAGGGGGCGATGGCTACACCTTC. This rearrangement joins TRBV5-1 to TRBJ1-2; TRBD1 aligns across 7 bases. The CDR3 spans 13 residues. Trimming took 0 bases from V and 6 from J; bases not matched to a gene: 2. The V gene's germline CDR1 is SGHRS and CDR2 YFSETQ. The full variable domain, its missing parts supplied by reference TRBV5-1 and TRBJ1-2, is KAGVTQTPRYLIKTRGQQVTLSCSPISGHRSVSWYQQTPGQGLQFLFEYFSETQRNKGNFPGRFSGRQFSNSRSEMNVSTLELGDSALYLCASSLEGGDGYTFGSGTRLTVV.

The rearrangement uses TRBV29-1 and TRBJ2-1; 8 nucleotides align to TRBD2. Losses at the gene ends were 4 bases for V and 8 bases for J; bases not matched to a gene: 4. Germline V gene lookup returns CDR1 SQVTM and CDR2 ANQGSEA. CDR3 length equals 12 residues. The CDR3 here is CSVGREAHEQFF. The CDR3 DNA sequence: TGCAGCGTTGGGCGGGAGGCCCATGAGCAGTTCTTC.

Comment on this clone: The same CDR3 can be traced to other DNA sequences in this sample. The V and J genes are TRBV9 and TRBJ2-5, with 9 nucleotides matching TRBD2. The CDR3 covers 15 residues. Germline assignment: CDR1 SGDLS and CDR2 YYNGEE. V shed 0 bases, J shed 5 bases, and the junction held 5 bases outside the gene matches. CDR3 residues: CASSVGAGGGETQYF. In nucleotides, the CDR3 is TGTGCCAGCAGCGTAGGAGCGGGAGGTGGTGAGACCCAGTACTTC. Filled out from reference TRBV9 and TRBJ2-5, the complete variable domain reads DSGVTQTPKHLITATGQRVTLRCSPRSGDLSVYWYQQSLDQGLQFLIQYYNGEERAKGNILERFSAQQFPDLHSELNLSSLELGDSALYFCASSVGAGGGETQYFGPGTRLLVL.

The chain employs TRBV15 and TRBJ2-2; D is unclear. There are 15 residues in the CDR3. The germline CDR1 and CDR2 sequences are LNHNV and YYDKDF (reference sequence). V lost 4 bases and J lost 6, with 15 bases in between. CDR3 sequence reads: CATSKGYQSAGELFF. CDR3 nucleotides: TGTGCCACCAGCAAAGGCTACCAATCCGCCGGGGAGCTGTTTTTT.

The CDR3 here is CATQPIGELMGYTF. Written as DNA, the CDR3 is TGTGCCACCCAGCCAATTGGGGAACTCATGGGCTACACCTTC. The rearrangement links TRBV25-1 to TRBJ1-2, with D hard to call. CDR1 is MGHDK and CDR2 is SYGVNS in the germline V gene. Trimming removed 10 bases from V and 8 bases from J, with 23 bases in between. The length of the CDR3 is 14 residues.

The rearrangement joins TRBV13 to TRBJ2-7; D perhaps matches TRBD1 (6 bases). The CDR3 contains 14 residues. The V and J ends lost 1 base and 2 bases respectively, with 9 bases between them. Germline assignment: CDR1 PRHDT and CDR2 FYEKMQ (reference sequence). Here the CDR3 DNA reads TGTGCCAGCAGCTTAGATTCAGGGGCCTACGAGCAGTACTTC. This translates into CASSLDSGAYEQYF.

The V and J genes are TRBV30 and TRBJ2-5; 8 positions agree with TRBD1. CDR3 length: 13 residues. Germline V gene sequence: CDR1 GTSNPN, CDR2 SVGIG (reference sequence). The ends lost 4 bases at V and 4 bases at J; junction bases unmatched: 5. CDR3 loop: CAWNRGTRETQYF. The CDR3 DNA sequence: TGTGCCTGGAACAGGGGGACCCGAGAGACCCAGTACTTC. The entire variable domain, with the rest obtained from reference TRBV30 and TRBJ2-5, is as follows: SQTIHQWPATLVQPVGSPLSLECTVEGTSNPNLYWYRQAAGRGLQLLFYSVGIGQISSEVPQNLSASRPQDRQFILSSKKLLLSDSGFYLCAWNRGTRETQYFGPGTRLLVL.

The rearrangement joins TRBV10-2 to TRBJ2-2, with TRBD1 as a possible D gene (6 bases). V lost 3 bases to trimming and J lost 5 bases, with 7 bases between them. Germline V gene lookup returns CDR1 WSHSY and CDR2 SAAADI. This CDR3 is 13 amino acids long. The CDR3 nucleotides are TGCGCCAGCAGTGAAGGGGGAACCGGGGAGCTGTTTTTT. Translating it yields CASSEGGTGELFF.

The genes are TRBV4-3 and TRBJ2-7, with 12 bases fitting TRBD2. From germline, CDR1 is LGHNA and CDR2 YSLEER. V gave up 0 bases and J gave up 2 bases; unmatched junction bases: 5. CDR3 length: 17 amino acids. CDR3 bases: TGCGCCAGCAGCCAAGAACTAGCGGGAGGCGGGACCTACGAGCAGTACTTC. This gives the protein CASSQELAGGGTYEQYF.

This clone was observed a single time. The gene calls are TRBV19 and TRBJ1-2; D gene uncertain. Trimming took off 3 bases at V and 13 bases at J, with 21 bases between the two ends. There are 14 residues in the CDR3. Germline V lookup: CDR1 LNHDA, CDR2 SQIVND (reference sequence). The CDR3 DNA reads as TGTGCCAGTAGTATTACCGTCACCAGGATGGTCGGCACCTTC. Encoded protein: CASSITVTRMVGTF.

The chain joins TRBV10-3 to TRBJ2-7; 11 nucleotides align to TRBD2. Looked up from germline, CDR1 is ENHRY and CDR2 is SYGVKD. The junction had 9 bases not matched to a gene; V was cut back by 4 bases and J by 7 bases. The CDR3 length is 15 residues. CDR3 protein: CAISGLTSGSYEQYF. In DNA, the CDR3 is TGTGCCATCAGTGGGTTAACTAGCGGGAGCTATGAGCAGTACTTC.

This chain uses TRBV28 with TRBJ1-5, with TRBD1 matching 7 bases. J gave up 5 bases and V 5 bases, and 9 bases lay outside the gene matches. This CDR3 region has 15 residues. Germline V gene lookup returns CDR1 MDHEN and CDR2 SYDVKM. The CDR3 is CASSPQDRDHQPQHF. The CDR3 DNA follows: TGTGCCAGCAGTCCACAAGACAGGGACCATCAGCCCCAGCATTTT.

Here the CDR3 reads CASLTDRRGPGENTF. The CDR3 DNA sequence: TGTGCCAGCCTCACGGACAGAAGAGGCCCAGGGGAAAACACCTTC. The chain links TRBV28 to TRBJ1-2, with D tentatively TRBD1 (6 bases). The CDR3 is 15 amino acids. Germline lookup yields CDR1 MDHEN and CDR2 SYDVKM. Trimming took off 8 bases at V and 12 bases at J, with 28 bases between the two ends.

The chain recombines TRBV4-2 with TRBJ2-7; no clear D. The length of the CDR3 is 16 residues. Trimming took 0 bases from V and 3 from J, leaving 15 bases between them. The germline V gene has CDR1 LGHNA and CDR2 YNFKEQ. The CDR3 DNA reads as TGTGCCAGCAGCCAAGATCAAGGTGGGTCGGACTACGAGCAGTACTTC. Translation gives CASSQDQGGSDYEQYF.

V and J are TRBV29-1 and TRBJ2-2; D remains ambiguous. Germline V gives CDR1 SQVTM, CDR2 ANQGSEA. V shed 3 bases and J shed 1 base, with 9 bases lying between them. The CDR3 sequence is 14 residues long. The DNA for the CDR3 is TGCAGCGTTGATTGGAGAGGGAACACCGGGGAGCTGTTTTTT. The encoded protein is CSVDWRGNTGELFF.

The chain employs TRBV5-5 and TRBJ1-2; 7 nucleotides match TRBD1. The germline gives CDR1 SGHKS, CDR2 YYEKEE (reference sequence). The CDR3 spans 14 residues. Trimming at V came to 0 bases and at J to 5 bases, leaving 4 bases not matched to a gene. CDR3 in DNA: TGTGCCAGCAGCTTGGGGGGGACAGAATATGGCTACACCTTC. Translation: CASSLGGTEYGYTF. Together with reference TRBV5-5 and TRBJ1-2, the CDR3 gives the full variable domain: DAGVTQSPTHLIKTRGQQVTLRCSPISGHKSVSWYQQVLGQGPQFIFQYYEKEERGRGNFPDRFSARQFPNYSSELNVNALLLGDSALYLCASSLGGTEYGYTFGSGTRLTVV.